Each of the 8 T cell receptor beta chains below was sequenced from the same sample in a study of blood T cell repertoires in COVID-19. Measured with immunoSEQ multiplex PCR; TCRdb has only the in-frame clones, and not every one. The table lists a few hundred thousand clones, roughly four fifths of them singletons. Sequences were obtained from PBMCs or T cells enriched from blood (not recorded which). All receptors come from a woman aged 50 to 60 who had recovered from COVID-19.

This clone was observed a single time. The chain carries TRBV4-2 and TRBJ2-5, with 13 bases fitting TRBD2. Losses at the gene ends were 3 bases for V and 5 bases for J; bases not matched to a gene: 6. This CDR3 spans 16 amino acids. Per the germline V gene, CDR1 is LGHNA and CDR2 is YNFKEQ. The CDR3 DNA reads TGTGCCAGCAGCCACGGACTAGCGGGAGTTGAGGAGACCCAGTACTTC. This sequence encodes CASSHGLAGVEETQYF.

This clone was observed a few times. The rearrangement uses TRBV4-1 and TRBJ1-1; D is possibly TRBD1 (6 bases). This CDR3 comprises 15 residues. Germline-derived CDR1 and CDR2 are MGHRA and YSYEKL. Trimming stripped 1 base from V and 5 bases from J, with 14 bases between. CDR3 sequence: CASSQVLTRGTEAFF. For the CDR3, the DNA is TGCGCCAGCAGCCAAGTTCTAACTAGGGGGACTGAAGCTTTCTTT.

This clone was recorded a few times. This chain uses TRBV5-4 with TRBJ1-2; 8 nucleotides match TRBD1. CDR1 SGHNT and CDR2 YYREEE come from the germline V gene (reference sequence). CDR3 length: 14 amino acids. J lost 8 bases, V lost 3 bases, and 9 bases had no gene match. The CDR3 sequence: CASSWGQERKGYTF. The CDR3 DNA is TGTGCCAGCAGCTGGGGACAGGAGAGGAAAGGCTACACCTTC. The full variable domain, with the rest looked up from reference TRBV5-4 and TRBJ1-2, is ETGVTQSPTHLIKTRGQQVTLRCSSQSGHNTVSWYQQALGQGPQFIFQYYREEENGRGNFPPRFSGLQFPNYSSELNVNALELDDSALYLCASSWGQERKGYTFGSGTRLTVV.

V gene TRBV7-2 combines with J gene TRBJ1-2, with D tentatively TRBD1 (6 bases). V was pared by 6 bases and J by 4 bases, with 18 bases between. The germline V gene has CDR1 SGHTA and CDR2 FQGNSA. The CDR3 is made up of 15 amino acids. CDR3 nucleotides: TGTGCCAGCAGGGATGGGGGGGGCGCTACCTATGGCTACACCTTC. It translates to CASRDGGGATYGYTF. Full variable domain (rest looked up from reference TRBV7-2 and TRBJ1-2): GAGVSQSPSNKVTEKGKDVELRCDPISGHTALYWYRQSLGQGLEFLIYFQGNSAPDKSGLPSDRFSAERTGGSVSTLTIQRTQQEDSAVYLCASRDGGGATYGYTFGSGTRLTVV.

The chain couples TRBV5-5 to TRBJ1-2, with D possibly being TRBD1 (6 bases). The V gene lost 3 bases and the J gene lost 2 bases, with 17 bases spanning the gap. The CDR3 consists of 16 residues. CDR1 is SGHKS and CDR2 is YYEKEE in the germline V gene (reference sequence). The DNA for the CDR3 is TGTGCCAGCAGCTACCTGAGTGGGGGGGCCAACTATGGCTACACCTTC. Its translation is CASSYLSGGANYGYTF.

The chain has TRBV7-9 and TRBJ1-2, with 7 bases lining up with TRBD1. The CDR3 consists of 15 residues. Losses at the gene ends were 5 bases for V and 6 bases for J; bases not matched to a gene: 12. Per the germline V gene, CDR1 is SEHNR and CDR2 is FQNEAQ (reference sequence). The CDR3 protein is CASSPPLGGSNGYTF. The CDR3 DNA reads as TGTGCCAGCAGCCCCCCCTTAGGGGGCAGTAATGGCTACACCTTC.

J is TRBJ1-3 and V is TRBV5-1, with a possible D match to TRBD1 (5 bases). V lost 7 bases, J lost 4 bases, and 21 bases lay in between. This CDR3 is 16 amino acids long. Germline-derived CDR1 and CDR2 are SGHRS and YFSETQ. CDR3 protein: CASAPSGGLAGNTIYF. CDR3 coding DNA: TGCGCCAGCGCTCCGAGCGGGGGTCTGGCGGGAAACACCATATATTTT.

This chain joins TRBV5-1 and TRBJ1-1, with D unclear. Germline V gives CDR1 SGHRS, CDR2 YFSETQ. Trimming removed 3 bases from V and 4 bases from J, with 19 bases in between. The CDR3 consists of 16 residues. The CDR3 loop reads CASSSSVTGSGTEAFF. Written as DNA, the CDR3 is TGCGCCAGCAGCTCCTCAGTGACGGGTAGTGGCACTGAAGCTTTCTTT.